This paragraph covers one T cell receptor beta chain sequence. Other DNA sequences in this specimen translate into the identical CDR3. The data were obtained in a study of blood T cell repertoires in COVID-19. Libraries were prepared by immunoSEQ multiplex PCR; TCRdb keeps only in-frame clonotypes and omits some of them. The table shows approximately 310,000 clones, with around 90% occurring only once. This clonotype originated in a man aged 55 to 69 who had recovered from COVID-19. Sequencing was carried out using PBMCs or T cells enriched from blood (not recorded which).

CDR3 in amino acids: CASSFRQETQYF. Here the CDR3 DNA reads TGTGCCAGCAGTTTCCGGCAAGAGACCCAGTACTTC. The chain recombines TRBV27 with TRBJ2-5; D is unresolved. The germline V gene has CDR1 MNHEY and CDR2 SMNVEV (reference sequence). V lost 3 bases and J lost 2, with 4 bases in between. The CDR3 has 12 residues.